This TCR beta chain was profiled in a study of control samples from healthy donors and cancer patients. TCRdb's copy holds only in-frame clones and misses some; the assay was immunoSEQ multiplex PCR. Found here are 100,000 to 120,000 clones, around four fifths of them singletons; the top ten hold around 14%. Germline CDR1 and CDR2: MNHEY and SVGAGI. The CDR3 loop spans 15 amino acids. V lost 7 bases and J 1 base, leaving 11 bases between the germline ends. This TCR was sampled from a woman aged 50 to 60 in good health. The chain has TRBV6-5 and TRBJ1-6; D gene ambiguous. The sequenced material came from blood. The CDR3 DNA follows: TGTGCCAGCAAGATTGATCGGTCCTATAATTCACCCCTCCACTTT. Protein product: CASKIDRSYNSPLHF.